Reported below is one T cell receptor (beta chain). The target antigen is unknown. The data were obtained in a study of OX40 agonist ivuxolimab in advanced cancers. Study as a whole: Ivuxolimab, an agonistic anti-OX40 (CD134) antibody, was given to patients. Hepatocellular carcinoma, melanoma, renal cell or head and neck cancer was diagnosed in the dose-escalation patients. Study-level points and caveats: Blood T cells, both CD4+ and CD8+, expanded clonally by week 6 at 0.1 to 3.0 mg/kg.

Here immunoSEQ multiplex PCR was the method, and the copy in TCRdb shows in-frame clones only, minus some. Found here are 70,000 to 80,000 clones, 80% to 95% of them singletons; the top ten hold 0.4% to 0.5%. Autoimmune disease history or systemic immunosuppression excluded patients. Germline assignment: CDR1 LNHDA and CDR2 SQIVND (reference sequence). The CDR3 runs 15 residues. V lost 5 bases to trimming and J lost 5 bases; unmatched junction nucleotides: 5. This receptor was identified in an adult with an advanced solid tumor such as melanoma, head and neck, liver or kidney cancer. The specimen comprised CD4+ or CD8+ T cells sorted from blood, sampled in a trial of the OX40 agonist ivuxolimab. The chain carries TRBV19 and TRBJ1-5; the match to TRBD1 covers 11 bases. In nucleotides, the CDR3 is TGTGCCAGTAGTTCCGGGACAGGGGGTTATCAGCCCCAGCATTTT. This sequence encodes CASSSGTGGYQPQHF.